The 6 T cell receptor beta chains in this list originate from one sample, sequenced in a study of CD8 T cells in ankylosing spondylitis. These receptors lack a known antigen. TCRdb re-called the 5' RACE reads through MiXCR, storing one row per CDR3 protein. Here the sample spans 450,000 or so distinct CDR3 sequences, roughly 25% being singletons. Points from the study as a whole: Ankylosing spondylitis blood seemed to carry a telltale TCR beta motif made of under ten highly homologous variants.

The specimen sequenced was blood, either unsorted or a sorted T cell fraction (not recorded which). The receptors were sampled from a male donor with ankylosing spondylitis.

This chain joins TRBV20-1 and TRBJ2-7; D may be TRBD2 (6 bases). The CDR3 runs to 13 residues. The germline gives CDR1 DFQATT, CDR2 SNEGSKA (reference sequence). The CDR3 sequence: CSHQGLWDYEQYF. The DNA for the CDR3 is TGCAGCCATCAAGGACTATGGGACTACGAGCAGTACTTC.

The chain recombines TRBV20-1 with TRBJ2-3, with 8 bases matching TRBD2. The J segment lost 4 bases and the V segment lost 3 bases, leaving 9 bases of the junction unmatched. This CDR3 contains 15 residues. Germline V gene lookup returns CDR1 DFQATT and CDR2 SNEGSKA (reference sequence). Here the CDR3 reads CSASLPSGRSDTQYF. The CDR3 DNA is TGCAGTGCTAGTCTCCCCAGCGGGAGATCAGATACGCAGTATTTT.

This clonotype was detected ten times or more. The chain links TRBV12-3 or TRBV12-4 to TRBJ2-2; 7 nucleotides agree with TRBD1. The trim removed 6 bases at V and 5 bases at J, leaving 3 bases unmatched. This CDR3 is built from 13 residues. The CDR3 DNA reads TGTGCCAGCAGGGAACAGGGGACCGGGGAGCTGTTTTTT. Residues: CASREQGTGELFF.

Many counts were recorded for this clonotype. The chain combines TRBV5-6 with TRBJ2-5; D may correspond to TRBD1 or TRBD2 (5 bases each). CDR1 and CDR2 (germline): SGHDT, YYEEEE. Between the trimmed V and J ends, which lost 4 bases and 2 bases, there was a span of 18 bases. This CDR3 region has 16 residues. CDR3 nucleotide sequence: TGTGCCAGCAGCAAGAGGCGAGGGGTTCGTCAAGAGACCCAGTACTTC. It encodes CASSKRRGVRQETQYF.

The V gene is TRBV19, the J gene TRBJ2-2, with 8 bases fitting TRBD1. Germline V gene lookup returns CDR1 LNHDA and CDR2 SQIVND (reference sequence). J gave up 1 base and V 4 bases, and 5 bases lay outside the gene matches. CDR3 length: 16 amino acids. The CDR3 here is CASSRRTGMNTGELFF. CDR3 bases: TGTGCCAGTAGTAGACGGACAGGGATGAACACCGGGGAGCTGTTTTTT.

This clonotype was detected only a few times. The V and J genes are TRBV18 and TRBJ2-3; no clear D. V lost 2 bases and J 5 bases, leaving 14 bases between the germline ends. The CDR3 extends over 15 amino acids. CDR1 and CDR2 from the germline V gene are KGHSH and LQKENI. CDR3 DNA sequence: TGTGCCAGCTCACCAGAGTTGACCGGCGAAGATACGCAGTATTTT. It is translated as CASSPELTGEDTQYF.